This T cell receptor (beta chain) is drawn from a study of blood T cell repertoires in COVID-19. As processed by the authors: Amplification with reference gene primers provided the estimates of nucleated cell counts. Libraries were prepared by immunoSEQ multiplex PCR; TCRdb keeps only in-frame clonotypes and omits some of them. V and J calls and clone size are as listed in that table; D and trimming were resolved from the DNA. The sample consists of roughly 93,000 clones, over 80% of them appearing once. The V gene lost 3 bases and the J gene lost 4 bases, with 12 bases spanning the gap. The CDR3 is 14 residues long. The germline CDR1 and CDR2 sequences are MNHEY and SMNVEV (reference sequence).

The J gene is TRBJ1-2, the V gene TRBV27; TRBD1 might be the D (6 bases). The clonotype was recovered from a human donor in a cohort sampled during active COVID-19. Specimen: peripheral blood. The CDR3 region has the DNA TGTGCCAGCAGTTTTGGTACAGGGTCCTATGGCTACACCTTC. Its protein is CASSFGTGSYGYTF.